This TCR beta chain was captured in a study of yellow fever vaccine responses in identical twins. TCRdb used MiXCR to reprocess the RT-PCR reads, holding one entry per CDR3 protein. The table has around 20,000 distinct CDR3 sequences, roughly 75% seen once; the top ten hold roughly 2.2%. Sequencing was performed on T cells from blood (PBMCs), unsorted or a sorted subset (not recorded which), taken before or after yellow fever vaccination (not recorded which). The source of this sequence is a woman aged 18-30 years who received the yellow fever vaccine.

The CDR3 DNA is TGCAGTGCGCTGACTCCGCCCGCTGAAGCTTTCTTT. Translating it yields CSALTPPAEAFF. The V gene is TRBV20-1, the J gene TRBJ1-1; no firm D call. There are 12 residues in the CDR3. CDR1 is DFQATT, CDR2 SNEGSKA, per germline (reference sequence). V was shortened by 6 bases and J by 6 bases, with 14 bases between the two germline ends.